This T cell receptor beta chain was observed in a study of PD-L1 blockade in urothelial cancer. J gave up 8 bases and V 4 bases, and 8 bases lay outside the gene matches. Germline V gives CDR1 SQVTM, CDR2 ANQGSEA. The CDR3 extends over 14 amino acids. Measured with immunoSEQ multiplex PCR; TCRdb has only the in-frame clones, and not every one. The data show about 73,000 clones, approximately 88% seen once. The sample in question was PBMCs, obtained around atezolizumab (anti-PD-L1) treatment. This receptor was taken from a man aged 55 to 69 with urothelial cancer. The rearrangement joins TRBV29-1 to TRBJ2-1; TRBD2 agrees at 10 bases. The CDR3 sequence is CSVGWSGGVDEQFF. Written as DNA, the CDR3 is TGCAGCGTTGGTTGGAGCGGGGGGGTGGATGAGCAGTTCTTC.